Listed below are T cell receptor beta chains from one sample, sequenced in a study of blood T cell repertoires in COVID-19. TCRdb's copy holds only in-frame clones and misses some; the assay was immunoSEQ multiplex PCR. In the table there are around 620,000 clones, over 80% of which are singletons. The sample taken for sequencing was peripheral blood. The receptors shown here come from a woman aged 18-35 years with acute or convalescent COVID-19. CDR3s include the opening cysteine and the closing phenylalanine or tryptophan. The D gene is left open where the match is weak. A clone size is listed for some rows: how often the clone was seen (once, few, many), or a class if it is expanded.

D gene	clone size	V gene	J gene	CDR3 DNA	CDR3 protein
TRBD2	.	TRBV5-4	TRBJ2-2	TGTGCCAGCAGCTTGGTGCTGAAGCGGGGGGCCAACACCGGGGAGCTGTTTTTT	CASSLVLKRGANTGELFF
.	.	TRBV30	TRBJ1-1	TGTGCCTGGAATCCAGATATTAACACTGAAGCTTTCTTT	CAWNPDINTEAFF
TRBD1	.	TRBV24-1	TRBJ1-5	TGTGCCACCAGTGGAGGAGTGGGGACAGGGGGCGATCAGCCCCAGCATTTT	CATSGGVGTGGDQPQHF
TRBD1	.	TRBV18	TRBJ1-1	TGTGCCAGCTCACCGTTCGGGACAGTAGGAAACACTGAAGCTTTCTTT	CASSPFGTVGNTEAFF
.	.	TRBV30	TRBJ1-1	TGTGCCTGGGGGGGCGGACGGTTGAACACTGAAGCTTTCTTT	CAWGGGRLNTEAFF
TRBD1	once	TRBV7-3	TRBJ1-2	TGTGCCAGCACCCGTACCCCCGGGACAGAGAAATATGGCTACACCTTC	CASTRTPGTEKYGYTF
.	.	TRBV29-1	TRBJ1-2	TGCAGCGCACCTCGGACGGCCGGGGATGGCTACACCTTC	CSAPRTAGDGYTF
.	.	TRBV6-5	TRBJ1-6	TGTGCCAGCAGTTACGCACTATATGATCGCCTCCACTTT	CASSYALYDRLHF
TRBD1	.	TRBV2	TRBJ1-1	TGTGCCAGCAGTGCCCGACAGGGAATGAACACTGAAGCTTTCTTT	CASSARQGMNTEAFF
.	.	TRBV4-1	TRBJ1-3	TGCGCCAGCAGCTCCTTACAGATCTCTGGAAACACCATATATTTT	CASSSLQISGNTIYF
.	.	TRBV7-3	TRBJ1-3	TGTGCCAGCAGCTTACCTGGAGCCCGGATCACCTTGAACACCATATATTTT	CASSLPGARITLNTIYF
.	.	TRBV9	TRBJ1-2	TGTGCCAGCAGCGTAGCGGGACTAAACTATGGCTACACCTTC	CASSVAGLNYGYTF
TRBD1	.	TRBV6-5	TRBJ1-2	TGTGCCAGCAGGCTAACAGGGGGGGAGGCCTATGGCTACACCTTC	CASRLTGGEAYGYTF
.	.	TRBV29-1	TRBJ1-5	TGCAGCGTCACGACCCCGGGAAAGCCCCAGCATTTT	CSVTTPGKPQHF
TRBD1	.	TRBV23-1	TRBJ1-5	TGCGCCAGCAGTCAGAGGCGGGGGACAGGGGACAACAATCAGCCCCAGCATTTT	CASSQRRGTGDNNQPQHF
.	.	TRBV4-1	TRBJ2-7	TGCGCCAGCAGCCAAGGACCCGCTAGCTCCTACGAGCAGTACTTC	CASSQGPASSYEQYF
.	.	TRBV27	TRBJ2-1	TGTGCCAGCAGTTTATCTGGCGGCGAGCAGTTCTTC	CASSLSGGEQFF
.	few	TRBV19	TRBJ1-2	TGTGCCAGTAGTATCGGACTGATCTATGGCTACACCTTC	CASSIGLIYGYTF
.	.	TRBV5-8	TRBJ1-5	TGTGCCAGCAGTCTAGGGGGAAGCAATCAGCCCCAGCATTTT	CASSLGGSNQPQHF
.	.	TRBV9	TRBJ2-2	TGTGCCAGCAGCCCGCGGACGGGGACCGGGGAGCTGTTTTTT	CASSPRTGTGELFF
TRBD1	.	TRBV5-6	TRBJ2-1	TGTGCCAGCAGCTCCCGACAGGGAAGGTTCTACAATGAGCAGTTCTTC	CASSSRQGRFYNEQFF
.	.	TRBV5-1	TRBJ2-3	TGCGCCAGCAGCACAAACCGGGGGGCCCTAGATACGCAGTATTTT	CASSTNRGALDTQYF
TRBD1	.	TRBV10-2	TRBJ1-2	TGCGCCAGCAGCGCCGGGACAGGTTTAAAGGGCGACACCTTC	CASSAGTGLKGDTF
TRBD1	.	TRBV2	TRBJ1-6	TGTGCCAGCAGTCTTGGGGACAGAAGTTCACCCCTCCACTTT	CASSLGDRSSPLHF
TRBD1	.	TRBV7-8	TRBJ1-5	TGTGCCAGCAGCAGAGGAGGACAGGGAAGGGATCAGCCCCAGCATTTT	CASSRGGQGRDQPQHF
TRBD1	.	TRBV5-1	TRBJ2-2	TGCGCCAGCAGCCATGGTGGGACAGCCCCAACCGGGGAGCTGTTTTTT	CASSHGGTAPTGELFF
.	.	TRBV20-1	TRBJ1-2	TGCAGTGCCAGTACAAGCGCCTATGGCTACACCTTC	CSASTSAYGYTF
TRBD1	.	TRBV6-5	TRBJ1-2	TGTGCCAGCGGGGACAGTCTTTTCTATGGCTACACCTTC	CASGDSLFYGYTF
.	.	TRBV5-1	TRBJ2-3	TGCGCCAGCAGCTCCCGCGGGACCACAGATACGCAGTATTTT	CASSSRGTTDTQYF
.	.	TRBV9	TRBJ2-1	TGTGCCAGCAGCGCCGAGACACCGTACAATGAGCAGTTCTTC	CASSAETPYNEQFF
TRBD2	.	TRBV6-5	TRBJ2-3	TGTGCCAGCAGTTATACTAGCGGGGGGCCAGATACGCAGTATTTT	CASSYTSGGPDTQYF
.	.	TRBV21-1	TRBJ1-1	TGTGCCAGCAGCGCCACAGGGAACACTGAAGCTTTCTTT	CASSATGNTEAFF
.	.	TRBV3-1/TRBV3-2	TRBJ1-5	TGTGCCAGCAGCCAGACCCACGGGACAAAGGGGGATCAGCCCCAGCATTTT	CASSQTHGTKGDQPQHF
.	.	TRBV9	TRBJ1-1	TGTGCCAGCAGCGTAGGTGGACAGCAGAACACTGAAGCTTTCTTT	CASSVGGQQNTEAFF
.	.	TRBV7-2	TRBJ1-2	TGTGCCAGCAGCTTAATTCAGGGGTCGGATGGCTACACCTTC	CASSLIQGSDGYTF
.	.	TRBV15	TRBJ1-1	TGTGCCACCAGCAGGGAAGGAGGGGCGACCCGAGGAGCTTTCTTT	CATSREGGATRGAFF
TRBD1	.	TRBV7-8	TRBJ1-2	TGTGCCAGCAGCTTAAAGGGGGCTCCCTATGGCTACACCTTC	CASSLKGAPYGYTF
.	.	TRBV9	TRBJ1-2	TGTGCCAGCAGCGCTGGACAGTTCTATGGCTACACCTTC	CASSAGQFYGYTF
TRBD1	.	TRBV29-1	TRBJ2-7	TGCAGCGTTGAAGGACTTCCGGGACAGGGGTCCCACGAGCAGTACTTC	CSVEGLPGQGSHEQYF
TRBD2	.	TRBV7-8	TRBJ2-3	TGTGCCAGCAGCGGACTAGATTTTACAGATACGCAGTATTTT	CASSGLDFTDTQYF
.	.	TRBV11-3	TRBJ2-3	TGTGCCAGCAGCTTAAGTAGAGAGGGCCCAGATACGCAGTATTTT	CASSLSREGPDTQYF
TRBD2	.	TRBV2	TRBJ2-3	TGTGCCAGAACTAGCGGGGGGCGGCCAGATACGCAGTATTTT	CARTSGGRPDTQYF
.	.	TRBV30	TRBJ1-2	TGTGCCTGGAGTGTACAAATATCGGGGATTAAGGGCTACACCTTC	CAWSVQISGIKGYTF
TRBD1	.	TRBV28	TRBJ1-2	TGTGCCAGCAGAGACAACAGGGGAGGCTACACCTTC	CASRDNRGGYTF
TRBD2	.	TRBV7-2	TRBJ2-7	TGTGCCAGCAGCCCCAGCCCGGGGGGACTCTACGAGCAGTACTTC	CASSPSPGGLYEQYF
.	.	TRBV5-1	TRBJ2-3	TGCGCCAGCATCCCCTCGGGCAGGGCTAGCACAGATACGCAGTATTTT	CASIPSGRASTDTQYF
.	.	TRBV19	TRBJ2-6	TGTGCCAGTAGTTTCCCGGGACTCCGCTCTGGGGCCAACGTCCTGACTTTC	CASSFPGLRSGANVLTF
.	.	TRBV30	TRBJ1-1	TGTGCCTGGAACGGGGGAGGCACTGAAGCTTTCTTT	CAWNGGGTEAFF
TRBD1	.	TRBV9	TRBJ1-5	TGTGCCAGCAGCGAACAGGGGAATCAGCCCCAGCATTTT	CASSEQGNQPQHF
.	.	TRBV9	TRBJ2-1	TGTGCCAGCAGCGTAACGGGGGAGGACTACAATGAGCAGTTCTTC	CASSVTGEDYNEQFF
.	.	TRBV7-2	TRBJ2-6	TGTGCCAGCAGCTTAGTCACGAGCTCTGGGGCCAACGTCCTGACTTTC	CASSLVTSSGANVLTF
.	.	TRBV3-1/TRBV3-2	TRBJ1-1	TGTGCCAGCAGCCAGCCTATAGGGGGAGGGGTGAACACTGAAGCTTTCTTT	CASSQPIGGGVNTEAFF
TRBD1	.	TRBV9	TRBJ1-4	TGTGCCAGCAGCGTAGAGGGGACAGCTCGGGGTGAAAAACTGTTTTTT	CASSVEGTARGEKLFF
TRBD1	.	TRBV5-4	TRBJ1-1	TGTGCCAGCAGCTTGCCAGATCCCCGGGACAGGGGGAAAGGGACTGAAGCTTTCTTT	CASSLPDPRDRGKGTEAFF
TRBD2	.	TRBV29-1	TRBJ2-1	TGCAGCGGCGGGGGTACCTACAATGAGCAGTTCTTC	CSGGGTYNEQFF
TRBD1	.	TRBV9	TRBJ1-6	TGTGCCAGCAGCGGGACAGGGGGAAACACCTATAATTCACCCCTCCACTTT	CASSGTGGNTYNSPLHF
.	.	TRBV24-1	TRBJ1-1	TGTGCCACCAGTGAGGGGCTTAACACTGAAGCTTTCTTT	CATSEGLNTEAFF
TRBD1	.	TRBV3-1/TRBV3-2	TRBJ1-2	TGTGCCAGCAGCCCCGACAGGGTGCGTGGCTACACCTTC	CASSPDRVRGYTF